A few counts support the clone carrying this T cell receptor beta chain. Its antigen remains unidentified. Study-level findings and limits: Tumor-infiltrating Treg TCR alpha and beta sequences overlapped most with tumor naive CD4+ T cells, then blood naive.

V dropped 4 bases and J dropped 5 bases, with 14 bases sitting between them. The CDR3 length is 14 residues. The germline V gene encodes CDR1 SEHNR and CDR2 FQNEAQ (reference sequence). After constant-region reverse-primer amplification, full-length variable regions underwent semi-nested PCR with Nested Universal Primer A. TCRdb reprocessed the 5' RACE reads via MiXCR and lists one record per CDR3 protein. Here the sample spans fewer than 80,000 distinct CDR3 sequences, roughly 22% being singletons. The memory fraction was CD4+CD45RO+CD25- cells. This receptor was taken from a female donor with breast cancer. Material for sequencing was memory CD4+ T cells sorted from a lymph node. Documented subset: memory CD4+ T cells, CD4+CD45RO+CD25-. The rearrangement links TRBV7-9 to TRBJ2-5; D could derive from TRBD1 or TRBD2 (6 bases each). The CDR3 protein is CASSSMGGGETQYF. CDR3 DNA sequence: TGTGCCAGCAGCTCCATGGGGGGCGGGGAGACCCAGTACTTC.